Listed below are T cell receptor beta chains from one sample, sequenced in a study of shared clonotypes between healthy human individuals. Sequenced by immunoSEQ multiplex PCR; TCRdb stores in-frame clones only, minus some. The sample includes roughly 700,000 clones, 90% of them seen just once. The sequenced sample consisted of memory CD8+ T cells from PBMCs. Receptors were obtained from a man aged 18 to 35 in good health. Some clones in this sample may be carry-over from other donors' samples. The CDR3 runs from the conserved cysteine through the conserved F or W. A D gene is named only where the DNA matches it firmly.

D: .; J: TRBJ2-7; V: TRBV6-5; CDR3: CASSYFGGYNEQYF
D: TRBD2; J: TRBJ2-7; V: TRBV6-5; CDR3: CASSYSELAGVEQYF
D: .; J: TRBJ2-4; V: TRBV5-4; CDR3: CASSPPGRAKNIQYF
D: TRBD1; J: TRBJ2-1; V: TRBV6-5; CDR3: CATSLGQGPYNEQFF
D: .; J: TRBJ2-7; V: TRBV19; CDR3: CASSVRDPIYEQYF
D: TRBD2; J: TRBJ2-1; V: TRBV5-1; CDR3: CASSLTSGTYNEQFF
D: .; J: TRBJ1-3; V: TRBV4-1; CDR3: CASSQDRRSGNTIYF
D: TRBD1; J: TRBJ2-1; V: TRBV19; CDR3: CASNGWTGSSGRQFF
D: TRBD1; J: TRBJ2-1; V: TRBV27; CDR3: CASSSTGTGPLHNEQFF
D: .; J: TRBJ2-3; V: TRBV5-6; CDR3: CASSSDIPDTQYF
D: .; J: TRBJ1-2; V: TRBV27; CDR3: CASSPSGHGYTF
D: .; J: TRBJ2-7; V: TRBV2; CDR3: CASSGLVEQYF
D: TRBD1; J: TRBJ1-2; V: TRBV5-1; CDR3: CASSPGGFSNYGYTF
D: .; J: TRBJ2-7; V: TRBV4-1; CDR3: CASSRRGQDEQYF
D: .; J: TRBJ2-5; V: TRBV6-1; CDR3: CASSDVGYLGQETQYF
D: .; J: TRBJ2-2; V: TRBV19; CDR3: CASGSTPNTGELFF
D: .; J: TRBJ1-1; V: TRBV19; CDR3: CASSIPGRNTEAFF
D: TRBD2; J: TRBJ2-7; V: TRBV10-3; CDR3: CAISAWATSGNYEQYF
D: .; J: TRBJ2-1; V: TRBV7-9; CDR3: CASRNRDYLWAEQFF
D: TRBD2; J: TRBJ2-1; V: TRBV27; CDR3: CASSPSLAGANEQFF
D: .; J: TRBJ2-7; V: TRBV9; CDR3: CASSVGTRVGYEQYF
D: .; J: TRBJ2-7; V: TRBV4-1; CDR3: CASSHSTGRYEQYF
D: TRBD2; J: TRBJ2-7; V: TRBV4-3; CDR3: CASSQDSREGPYEQYF
D: .; J: TRBJ2-3; V: TRBV7-8; CDR3: CASSPHRSSADTQYF
D: .; J: TRBJ1-1; V: TRBV6-5; CDR3: CASSDWENTEAFF
D: .; J: TRBJ1-1; V: TRBV7-9; CDR3: CASSQRGPEGFF
D: TRBD1; J: TRBJ1-4; V: TRBV4-3; CDR3: CASSQEGGQGVEKLFF